This is a list of T cell receptor beta chains from one sample in a study of tumor and adjacent non-tumor tissue in lung cancer. TCRdb reprocessed the multiplex PCR reads with MiXCR, giving one entry per CDR3 protein. The sample lists about 100,000 distinct CDR3 sequences, 65% occurring once. Sequenced: distant non-tumor lung tissue. These receptors were taken from a man younger than 40 with non-small cell lung cancer. CDR3s leave out the opening cysteine and the closing phenylalanine or tryptophan. A D gene is named only where the DNA matches it firmly. Clone size, where shown, is once, few, many, or a class for clones that have expanded.

j_call v_call d_call clone_size cdr3_aa
TRBJ2-3 TRBV6-5 TRBD1 many ASTTGTVDTQY
TRBJ2-1 TRBV20-1 NA NA SVPRSGGKGADEQL
TRBJ2-7 TRBV11-2 TRBD1 NA TSRPGTGSYEQY
TRBJ2-1 TRBV11-2 TRBD1 NA GSSFRQGIHNEHF
TRBJ2-1 TRBV20-1 NA NA SASSRYSYNEQL
TRBJ2-1 TRBV6-4 NA NA ASNEGDYNEQF
TRBJ2-2 TRBV11-2 NA NA ATSLDLTGALF
TRBJ1-1 TRBV6-1 NA few ASSEGGNTEAF
TRBJ2-1 TRBV11-2 NA many ASSYRWTDGNEQF
NA TRBV5-8 NA NA AGSFDGTSTDTQH
TRBJ2-1 TRBV12-3/TRBV12-4 NA many ASSQPGLSYNEQF
TRBJ2-7 TRBV7-8 NA NA ISSLSVGYEQY
TRBJ2-7 TRBV4-1 TRBD2 NA ASNQRGSGGRSYEHY
TRBJ1-1 TRBV6-5 NA NA ASNYRAENTEAF
TRBJ2-3 TRBV4-3 NA NA ASSQDSAGAAGTQY
TRBJ2-7 TRBV11-1 NA NA VSSATVSYEQY
TRBJ2-2 TRBV20-1 NA many SAMGTGELF
TRBJ1-1 TRBV12-3/TRBV12-4 TRBD1 many ASSWDRARTEAF
TRBJ1-1 TRBV7-3 NA NA ASRPREGTEAF
TRBJ2-7 TRBV4-1 TRBD1 NA ASNQGETGGIGETYEQY
TRBJ2-7 TRBV30 TRBD1 NA AWRKGAINEQY
TRBJ1-5 TRBV24-1 NA NA VTEFPGQIFNRPQH
TRBJ2-3 TRBV5-4 NA once ASTSSQRRGRDTQY
TRBJ2-3 TRBV20-1 TRBD2 NA SAASGGPPTNTQY
TRBJ2-1 TRBV7-2 NA NA ASSVGLDRTYNEQF
TRBJ2-3 TRBV18 NA NA ASSPAAYYTQY
TRBJ1-1 TRBV11-3 NA NA ASSFGGRREAF
TRBJ1-1 TRBV11-2 TRBD1 NA ASSPRGQVDTEAL
TRBJ2-1 TRBV29-1 NA NA SVEDVGGLYEQF
TRBJ2-3 TRBV4-3 NA many ASSQGFWGGAADTQY
TRBJ2-1 TRBV11-2 NA NA ATSQTDEQL